The sequence of this T cell receptor (beta chain) was determined in a study of blood T cell repertoires in COVID-19. Study context: There were acute and convalescent COVID-19 samples, and they came from the United States, Italy and Spain. In each case, the material was cDNA or gDNA derived from T cells, B-cell-depleted T cells, or PBMCs.

J was trimmed by 7 bases and V by 9 bases; bases with no gene match: 8. This CDR3 is built from 12 residues. CDR1 is SGHTA, CDR2 FQGTGA, per germline. In the original processing: Reference gene primer amplification in the assay estimated nucleated cell counts. Sequenced by immunoSEQ multiplex PCR; TCRdb stores in-frame clones only, minus some. The V and J calls and clone size come from that table; D and trimming were worked out from the DNA. Of 310,000 or so clones listed, around 86% are singletons. Sequenced input: peripheral blood. The gene calls are TRBV7-3 and TRBJ1-1; 7 positions agree with TRBD1. This clonotype was obtained from an older man with acute or convalescent COVID-19. In nucleotides, the CDR3 is TGTGCCAGTATAGGGGGCGGGTTTGAAGCTTTCTTT. Encoded protein: CASIGGGFEAFF.